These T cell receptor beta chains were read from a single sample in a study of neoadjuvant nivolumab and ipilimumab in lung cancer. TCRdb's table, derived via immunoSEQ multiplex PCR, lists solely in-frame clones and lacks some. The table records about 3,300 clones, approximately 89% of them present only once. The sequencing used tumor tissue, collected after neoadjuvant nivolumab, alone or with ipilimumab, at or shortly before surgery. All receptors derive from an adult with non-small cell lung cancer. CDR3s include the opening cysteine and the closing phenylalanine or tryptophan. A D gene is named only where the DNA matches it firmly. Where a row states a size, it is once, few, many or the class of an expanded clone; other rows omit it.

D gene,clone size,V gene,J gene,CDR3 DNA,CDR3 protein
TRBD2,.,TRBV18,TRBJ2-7,TGTGCCAGCTCACCACGGGGACTACCCGACGAGCAGTACTTC,CASSPRGLPDEQYF
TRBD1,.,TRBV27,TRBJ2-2,TGTGCCAGCAGCGATCCGGGACAGGGCAGGACCGGGGAGCTGTTTTTT,CASSDPGQGRTGELFF
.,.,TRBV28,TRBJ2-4,TGTGCCAGCAGTTTGGAGTGGGTGGGACAGTCTCGGGGGCTTCTAGCCAAAAACATTCAGTACTTC,CASSLEWVGQSRGLLAKNIQYF
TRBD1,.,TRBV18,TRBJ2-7,TGTGCCAGCTCACCAACAGGGGGCTACGAGCAGTACTTC,CASSPTGGYEQYF
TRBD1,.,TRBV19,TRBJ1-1,TGTGCCAGTAGTTCATACAGGGGGCCCAACACTGAAGCTTTCTTT,CASSSYRGPNTEAFF
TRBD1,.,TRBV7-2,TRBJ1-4,TGTGCCAGCAGCTTAGCGTCCGGGACAGTTAATGAAAAACTGTTTTTT,CASSLASGTVNEKLFF
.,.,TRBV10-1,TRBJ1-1,TGCGCCAGCAGTCCTGGGAGCGGGGGCACTGAAGCTTTCTTT,CASSPGSGGTEAFF
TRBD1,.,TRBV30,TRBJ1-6,TGTGCCTGGAGTGTACGGGGACAGGTGGGGTCACCCCTCCACTTT,CAWSVRGQVGSPLHF
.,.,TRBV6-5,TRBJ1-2,TGTGCCAGCTTCAGGGGTGAGGGGGGCTACACCTTC,CASFRGEGGYTF
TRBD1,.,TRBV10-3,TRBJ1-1,TGTGCCATCAGTGAGCAGGGGGGAACTGAAGCTTTCTTT,CAISEQGGTEAFF
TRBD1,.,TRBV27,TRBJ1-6,TGTGCCACCCGACAGGGCGGGATGGATTCACCCCTCCACTTT,CATRQGGMDSPLHF
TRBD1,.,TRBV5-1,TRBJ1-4,TGCGCCAGCAGCTTGGGACAGGGACGGGAAAAACTGTTTTTT,CASSLGQGREKLFF
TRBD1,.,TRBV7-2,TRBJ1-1,TGTGCCAGCAGCTACGGGGTCGTCAGGGGGGCGTGGAACACTGAAGCTTTCTTT,CASSYGVVRGAWNTEAFF
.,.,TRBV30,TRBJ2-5,TGTGCCTGGACAGTCGGGGAGACCCAGTACTTC,CAWTVGETQYF
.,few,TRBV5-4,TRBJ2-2,TGTGCCAGCAGCTTGGAAGGTGCGGCCGGGGAGCTGTTTTTT,CASSLEGAAGELFF
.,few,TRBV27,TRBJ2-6,TGTGCCAGCAGTACCGGTGGGGGACCCAACGTCCTGACTTTC,CASSTGGGPNVLTF
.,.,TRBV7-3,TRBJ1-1,TGTGCCAGCAGCACGACACCGAACACTGAAGCTTTCTTT,CASSTTPNTEAFF
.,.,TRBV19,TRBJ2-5,TGTGCCAGTAGTGGGGATACCGGGGGGCCTCAAGAGACCCAGTACTTC,CASSGDTGGPQETQYF